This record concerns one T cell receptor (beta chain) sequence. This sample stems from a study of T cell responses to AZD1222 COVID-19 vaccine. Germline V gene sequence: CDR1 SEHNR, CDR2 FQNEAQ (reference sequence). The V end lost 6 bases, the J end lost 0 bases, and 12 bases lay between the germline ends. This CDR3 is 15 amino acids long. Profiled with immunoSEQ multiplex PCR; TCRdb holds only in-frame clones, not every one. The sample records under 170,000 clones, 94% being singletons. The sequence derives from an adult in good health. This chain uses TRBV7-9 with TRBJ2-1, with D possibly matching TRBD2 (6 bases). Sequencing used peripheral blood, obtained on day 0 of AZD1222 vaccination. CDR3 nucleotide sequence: TGTGCCAGCAGTTATACAGCGGGCTCCTACAATGAGCAGTTCTTC. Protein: CASSYTAGSYNEQFF.